Shown below are 10 T cell receptor beta chains from a single sample sequenced in a study of graft-versus-host responses after intestinal transplantation. The protocol was immunoSEQ multiplex PCR, while the TCRdb copy is restricted to in-frame clones and leaves out a portion. This table holds fewer than 110,000 clones, over 85% found once. Antigens for these TCRs are unknown. The source material was unstimulated CD8+ T cells sorted from spleen or lymph node cells, sampled before intestinal transplant. The receptors come from a human donor who received an intestinal transplant.

CDR3 protein: CASSTSGGNSPLHF. The CDR3 DNA is TGTGCCAGCAGCACTTCAGGGGGTAATTCACCCCTCCACTTT. The gene calls are TRBV9 and TRBJ1-6; 7 nucleotides align to TRBD1. This CDR3 comprises 14 residues. V lost 4 bases, J lost 6 bases, and 4 bases stayed unmatched. CDR1 and CDR2 (germline): SGDLS, YYNGEE. The whole variable domain, filled in from reference TRBV9 and TRBJ1-6, reads DSGVTQTPKHLITATGQRVTLRCSPRSGDLSVYWYQQSLDQGLQFLIQYYNGEERAKGNILERFSAQQFPDLHSELNLSSLELGDSALYFCASSTSGGNSPLHFGNGTRLTVT.

The chain joins TRBV13 to TRBJ1-1; possibly TRBD1 for D (6 bases). Germline lookup yields CDR1 PRHDT and CDR2 FYEKMQ (reference sequence). This CDR3 is built from 17 residues. Trimming removed 5 bases from V and 1 base from J, with 20 bases in between. CDR3 coding DNA: TGTGCCAGCAGCCTAATTATACAGGGACGGGGGAACACTGAAGCTTTCTTT. The encoded protein is CASSLIIQGRGNTEAFF.

The chain carries TRBV2 and TRBJ1-5; no clear D gene. The CDR3 sequence is 14 residues long. Between the trimmed V and J ends, which lost 2 bases and 1 base, there was a span of 6 bases. The V gene's germline CDR1 is SNHLY and CDR2 FYNNEI. CDR3 residues: CASSEMGSNQPQHF. In DNA form, the CDR3 reads TGTGCCAGCAGTGAAATGGGGAGCAATCAGCCCCAGCATTTT. Combining the CDR3 with reference TRBV2 and TRBJ1-5 gives the whole variable domain EPEVTQTPSHQVTQMGQEVILRCVPISNHLYFYWYRQILGQKVEFLVSFYNNEISEKSEIFDDQFSVERPDGSNFTLKIRSTKLEDSAMYFCASSEMGSNQPQHFGDGTRLSIL.

J is TRBJ1-5 and V is TRBV27, with D perhaps TRBD1 (5 bases). The V end lost 1 base, the J end lost 7 bases, and 14 bases lay between the germline ends. Germline CDR1 and CDR2: MNHEY and SMNVEV (reference sequence). This CDR3 is built from 15 residues. The CDR3 DNA is TGTGCCAGCAGTTTATACGGCCCAGGGATACAGCCCCAGCATTTT. It yields the protein CASSLYGPGIQPQHF.

The CDR3 sequence is CASSIDLPGGANTEAFF. In DNA form, the CDR3 reads TGTGCCAGTAGTATAGATCTCCCAGGGGGCGCGAACACTGAAGCTTTCTTT. The chain has TRBV19 and TRBJ1-1; 8 bases are a match to TRBD1. With 0 bases clipped from V and 1 base from J, the junction kept 7 bases outside the gene matches. This CDR3 region has 17 residues. CDR1 and CDR2 (germline): LNHDA, SQIVND (reference sequence).

The gene calls are TRBV7-6 and TRBJ2-3; 7 bases align to TRBD1. V was clipped by 5 bases and J by 0 bases; unmatched bases: 11. In germline, CDR1 is SGHVS, CDR2 FNYEAQ. CDR3 length equals 17 residues. The CDR3 protein is CASSPWPRDSSTDTQYF. For the CDR3, the DNA is TGTGCCAGCAGCCCGTGGCCCCGGGACAGCAGCACAGATACGCAGTATTTT.

This chain's CDR3 is CSVVRDNGYTF. For the CDR3, the DNA is TGCAGCGTTGTCCGGGATAATGGCTACACCTTC. The chain couples TRBV29-1 to TRBJ1-2; D not resolved. Germline assignment: CDR1 SQVTM and CDR2 ANQGSEA. This CDR3 has 11 amino acids. The V and J ends lost 4 bases and 6 bases respectively, with 9 bases between them.

This chain connects TRBV11-2 to TRBJ2-3; D gene uncertain. V dropped 0 bases and J dropped 4 bases, with 8 bases sitting between them. This CDR3 is built from 14 residues. CDR1 SGHAT and CDR2 FQNNGV come from the germline V gene. CDR3 in DNA: TGTGCCAGCAGCTTAGATTGGCGCCCAGATACGCAGTATTTT. It codes for CASSLDWRPDTQYF.

The chain has TRBV14 and TRBJ1-2, with D possibly being TRBD1 (5 bases). With 4 bases removed from V and 5 bases from J, the gap between germline ends came to 14 bases. The CDR3 has 14 amino acids. Germline V CDR1 and CDR2: SGHDN, FVKESK. The CDR3 sequence: CASSPSKGWYGYTF. DNA of the CDR3: TGTGCCAGCAGCCCCTCAAAGGGGTGGTATGGCTACACCTTC.

This chain links TRBV6-1 with TRBJ1-2, with D unresolved. The CDR3 sequence is 12 residues long. With 4 bases removed from V and 10 bases from J, the gap between germline ends came to 13 bases. Germline CDR1 is MNHNS and CDR2 is SASEGT. CDR3 sequence (DNA): TGTGCCAGCAGTGGCTTAGAGTGGGCCTACACCTTC. Its translation is CASSGLEWAYTF.